Presented here are 26 T cell receptor beta chains from one specimen sequenced in a study of immune heterogeneity within non-small cell lung tumors. Template material comprised bulk tumor genomic DNA at 600 ng per sample. Widely spaced biopsies, several per primary tumor, were obtained at surgery. Those enrolled were patients newly diagnosed with untreated non-small cell lung cancer and undergoing curative surgery. Amplification of the TCR beta CDR3 was achieved through multiplex PCR with 32 V and 13 J primers. TCRdb analysed the multiplex PCR reads with MiXCR anew, one entry per CDR3 protein. The sample carries about 6,100 distinct CDR3 sequences, approximately 22% recorded once. Sequences were obtained from lung tumor tissue. These TCRs come from a female donor with non-small cell lung cancer.

This clonotype is categorized as medium-sized. The V gene is TRBV19, the J gene TRBJ1-5, with unresolved D. CDR3 length: 15 amino acids. CDR1 is LNHDA, CDR2 SQIVND, per germline (reference sequence). V was shortened by 6 bases and J by 0 bases, with 12 bases between the two germline ends. DNA for the CDR3: TGTGCCAGTAGCGGTAGGTCTTCTAGCAATCAGCCCCAGCATTTT. Residues: CASSGRSSSNQPQHF. Full variable domain (missing parts from reference TRBV19 and TRBJ1-5): DGGITQSPKYLFRKEGQNVTLSCEQNLNHDAMYWYRQDPGQGLRLIYYSQIVNDFQKGDIAEGYSVSREKKESFPLTVTSAQKNPTAFYLCASSGRSSSNQPQHFGDGTRLSIL.

In its sample, this clonotype was seen a few times. The CDR3 region has the DNA TGTGCCACCAGTGACCGAGCGGGAGGATTTGTTAATGAGCAGTTCTTC. This codes for CATSDRAGGFVNEQFF. The V and J genes are TRBV24-1 and TRBJ2-1; 9 nucleotides line up with TRBD2. Germline trimming cut 4 bases from V and 7 bases from J; bases unmatched to any gene: 10. This CDR3 has 16 amino acids. Germline V gene lookup returns CDR1 KGHDR and CDR2 SFDVKD.

The chain is built from TRBV5-1 and TRBJ1-1, with D unclear. The V end was cut by 0 bases, the J end by 12 bases, with 12 bases between. The CDR3 has 12 residues. CDR1 and CDR2 from the germline V gene are SGHRS and YFSETQ. The CDR3 loop reads CASSLGDGLSFF. The CDR3 nucleotides are TGCGCCAGCAGCTTGGGCGACGGATTATCTTTCTTT.

By its share, this clonotype is medium-sized (0.01 to 0.1%). The chain links TRBV12-3 or TRBV12-4 to TRBJ2-7; 13 bases are shared with TRBD2. The trim removed 6 bases at V and 3 bases at J, leaving 14 bases unmatched. The CDR3 runs 18 residues. The CDR3 DNA is TGTGCCAGCAGACCCCGGACTAGCGGGAGCACTTTTATCTACGAGCAGTACTTC. Amino acid sequence: CASRPRTSGSTFIYEQYF.

The rearrangement joins TRBV3-1 to TRBJ1-5; D is perhaps TRBD1 (5 bases). The CDR3 contains 14 residues. Germline lookup yields CDR1 LGHDT and CDR2 YNNKEL (reference sequence). The V end lost 2 bases, the J end lost 3 bases, and 8 bases lay between the germline ends. CDR3: CASSQRGDNQPQHF. The CDR3 DNA reads TGTGCCAGCAGCCAAAGAGGGGACAATCAGCCCCAGCATTTT.

This CDR3 reads CASSYSEYNEQFF. The CDR3 nucleotides are TGTGCCAGCAGTTACTCCGAATACAATGAGCAGTTCTTC. J is TRBJ2-1 and V is TRBV6-5; D gene uncertain. V was trimmed by 0 bases and J by 4 bases, leaving 4 bases between them. CDR3 size: 13 residues. Germline CDR1 is MNHEY and CDR2 is SVGAGI.

This clonotype was seen a few times. The gene calls are TRBV7-9 and TRBJ2-7; D may be TRBD2 (6 bases). Looked up from germline, CDR1 is SEHNR and CDR2 is FQNEAQ (reference sequence). The V end was cut by 8 bases, the J end by 7 bases, with 18 bases between. The CDR3 has 13 residues. The CDR3 DNA follows: TGTGCCAGCCGGGGGATAACCTGGGGAGAGCAGTACTTC. Encoded protein: CASRGITWGEQYF.

By share, this clonotype ranks as medium-sized (0.01 to 0.1%). The chain carries TRBV20-1 and TRBJ1-6, with D unresolved. CDR3 length: 14 amino acids. V lost 1 base and J lost 10, with 14 bases in between. Germline V CDR1 and CDR2: DFQATT, SNEGSKA (reference sequence). CDR3 region: CSARVGGGFSPLHF. The CDR3 region has the DNA TGCAGTGCTAGAGTGGGCGGAGGGTTCTCACCCCTCCACTTT.

This clonotype is categorized as medium-sized. The CDR3 DNA is TGTGCCAGCAGCCCCGGGACAGGGAGAGAGCCCCAGCATTTT. It encodes CASSPGTGREPQHF. V gene TRBV9 combines with J gene TRBJ1-5, with TRBD1 matching 9 bases. The germline V gene has CDR1 SGDLS and CDR2 YYNGEE. This CDR3 has 14 amino acids. Trimming removed 4 bases from V and 8 bases from J; junction bases left unmatched: 7.

The rearrangement uses TRBV30 and TRBJ2-3; D ambiguous. The V gene lost 7 bases and the J gene lost 0 bases, with 17 bases spanning the gap. The CDR3 is 15 amino acids. Germline assignment: CDR1 GTSNPN and CDR2 SVGIG (reference sequence). The CDR3 loop is CASTPGLTSTDTQYF. The CDR3 DNA reads TGTGCCTCCACACCTGGTCTTACTAGCACAGATACGCAGTATTTT.

The chain is built from TRBV20-1 and TRBJ2-3; the D gene is possibly TRBD1 (5 bases). CDR3 length: 14 amino acids. Germline CDR1 is DFQATT and CDR2 is SNEGSKA (reference sequence). Trimming removed 1 base from V and 5 bases from J, with 13 bases in between. The CDR3 nucleotides are TGCAGTGCTAGAGGCCCTGGGGCAAGAGATACGCAGTATTTT. Amino acid sequence: CSARGPGARDTQYF.

By share, this clonotype ranks as medium-sized. J is TRBJ2-7 and V is TRBV7-9, with TRBD1 matching over 7 bases. J gave up 5 bases and V 6 bases, and 1 base lay outside the gene matches. There are 11 residues in the CDR3. Germline V gene data show CDR1 as SEHNR and CDR2 as FQNEAQ (reference sequence). The CDR3 protein is CASRTGNEQYF. The DNA of the CDR3 is TGTGCCAGCAGGACAGGGAACGAGCAGTACTTC. Complete variable domain (other parts from reference TRBV7-9 and TRBJ2-7): DTGVSQNPRHKITKRGQNVTFRCDPISEHNRLYWYRQTLGQGPEFLTYFQNEAQLEKSRLLSDRFSAERPKGSFSTLEIQRTEQGDSAMYLCASRTGNEQYFGPGTRLTVT.

In the case of this clonotype: A clone one base away is much larger, so this may be a read error. This rearrangement joins TRBV20-1 to TRBJ2-7; D is unresolved. Per germline, CDR1 DFQATT and CDR2 SNEGSKA (reference sequence). The CDR3 spans 11 residues. CDR3 sequence (DNA): TGCAGTGCTAGACAGGTCTACGAGCAGTGCTTC. This gives the protein CSARQVYEQCF.

This clonotype ranks as medium-sized (0.01 to 0.1%). This rearrangement joins TRBV12-3 or TRBV12-4 to TRBJ1-4; 7 bases align to TRBD1. The V gene end was trimmed by 5 bases and the J gene end by 7 bases; junction bases not matched to a gene: 16. The CDR3 length is 17 residues. The CDR3 DNA follows: TGTGCCAGCAGTCTCGCTCGGGGACAGCCTCGGGGTGAAAAACTGTTTTTT. Residues: CASSLARGQPRGEKLFF.

By sample fraction, this clonotype is medium-sized. The chain carries TRBV28 and TRBJ1-4; D unclear. This CDR3 comprises 19 residues. The ends were cut back, 1 base at V and 3 bases at J, with 21 bases in the middle. Per the germline V gene, CDR1 is MDHEN and CDR2 is SYDVKM. The CDR3 region has the DNA TGTGCCAGCAGTTTATTAGGAGGGATCTCTATCAGCGCTAATGAAAAACTGTTTTTT. Its protein is CASSLLGGISISANEKLFF.

Comments on this clonotype: The junction shows a germline mismatch at one end, possibly a read error. This chain links TRBV5-8 with TRBJ2-5; D is ambiguous. Germline V CDR1 and CDR2: SGHTS, YDEGEE. The CDR3 extends over 14 amino acids. CDR3 sequence: CASSPFEPQETQYF. The DNA for the CDR3 is TGCGCCAGCAGCCCGTTCGAGCCCCAAGAGACCCAGTACTTC.

This clonotype is categorized as medium-sized. The chain has TRBV19 and TRBJ1-5, with D perhaps TRBD1 (6 bases). V dropped 7 bases and J dropped 0 bases, with 16 bases sitting between them. This CDR3 has 16 residues. Germline assignment: CDR1 LNHDA and CDR2 SQIVND (reference sequence). The CDR3 DNA is TGTGCCAGTATCTCAGGGGCGGGGAATAGCAATCAGCCCCAGCATTTT. This translates into CASISGAGNSNQPQHF.

Only a few counts were recorded for this clonotype. The chain recombines TRBV2 with TRBJ1-5; 12 nucleotides match TRBD1. The germline CDR1 and CDR2 sequences are SNHLY and FYNNEI. The CDR3 has 15 amino acids. The V segment lost 8 bases and the J segment 8 bases; nucleotides outside the gene matches: 10. As DNA, the CDR3 is TGTGCCAGCGATTCCGGGACAGGGGGCGGGGAGCCCCAGCATTTT. It is translated as CASDSGTGGGEPQHF.

In its sample, this clonotype was seen once. This chain connects TRBV7-9 to TRBJ2-5; D is perhaps TRBD2 (6 bases). Germline values: CDR1 SEHNR, CDR2 FQNEAQ (reference sequence). V was clipped by 3 bases and J by 2 bases, with 13 bases between them. The CDR3 is 15 residues long. CDR3 region: CASSLPYGSQETQYF. The CDR3 coding sequence is TGTGCCAGCAGCTTGCCCTACGGGAGTCAAGAGACCCAGTACTTC. The whole variable domain, filled in from reference TRBV7-9 and TRBJ2-5, reads DTGVSQNPRHKITKRGQNVTFRCDPISEHNRLYWYRQTLGQGPEFLTYFQNEAQLEKSRLLSDRFSAERPKGSFSTLEIQRTEQGDSAMYLCASSLPYGSQETQYFGPGTRLLVL.

This clonotype was seen a few times. The rearrangement uses TRBV20-1 and TRBJ1-5; TRBD1 is a possible D gene (6 bases). V lost 4 bases to trimming and J lost 5 bases, with 18 bases between them. Per germline, CDR1 DFQATT and CDR2 SNEGSKA (reference sequence). CDR3 size: 15 residues. CDR3 sequence reads: CSAKDRIPPYQPQHF. CDR3 in DNA: TGCAGTGCTAAAGACAGGATCCCACCCTATCAGCCCCAGCATTTT.

In its sample, this clonotype ranks as medium-sized. The chain links TRBV14 to TRBJ2-5; D unclear. The germline V gene has CDR1 SGHDN and CDR2 FVKESK. The CDR3 length is 15 residues. The V gene lost 1 base and the J gene lost 2 bases, with 11 bases spanning the gap. CDR3 in DNA: TGTGCCAGCAGCCAAGCAGGACCCAGACAAGAGACCCAGTACTTC. It translates to CASSQAGPRQETQYF. The full variable domain, in which reference TRBV14 and TRBJ2-5 provide the parts outside the CDR3, is EAGVTQFPSHSVIEKGQTVTLRCDPISGHDNLYWYRRVMGKEIKFLLHFVKESKQDESGMPNNRFLAERTGGTYSTLKVQPAELEDSGVYFCASSQAGPRQETQYFGPGTRLLVL.

In its sample, this clonotype is medium-sized. CDR3 bases: TGTGCCAGTAGTCCGAGACAGGGATGGAACAATCAGCCCCAGCATTTT. This translates into CASSPRQGWNNQPQHF. This chain joins TRBV19 and TRBJ1-5; TRBD1 aligns across 7 bases. V was clipped by 5 bases and J by 3 bases; unmatched bases: 10. CDR1 and CDR2 from the germline V gene are LNHDA and SQIVND (reference sequence). CDR3 size: 16 residues.

This clonotype is labeled medium-sized (0.01 to 0.1%). This chain connects TRBV28 to TRBJ2-3; TRBD1 matches at 8 bases. V lost 5 bases, J lost 4 bases, and 5 bases stayed unmatched. CDR1 and CDR2 from the germline V gene are MDHEN and SYDVKM. CDR3 length equals 14 residues. DNA of the CDR3: TGTGCCAGCAGTCTCGGACAGGGCCCAGATACGCAGTATTTT. This translates into CASSLGQGPDTQYF.

Concerning this clonotype: A junction end diverges from the germline sequence, so it may reflect a read error. The genes are TRBV7-9 and TRBJ2-1; TRBD2 aligns across 10 bases. CDR3 length equals 16 residues. Germline V gene lookup returns CDR1 SEHNR and CDR2 FQNEAQ (reference sequence). CDR3 sequence reads: CASSLGVAGGYNEHFF. CDR3 nucleotide sequence: TGTGCCAGCAGCTTGGGGGTAGCGGGAGGCTACAATGAGCATTTCTTC.

The chain joins TRBV18 to TRBJ2-1; TRBD1 aligns across 11 bases. The CDR3 contains 16 residues. Germline lookup yields CDR1 KGHSH and CDR2 LQKENI. The V and J ends lost 2 bases and 9 bases, in that order; junction bases with no gene match: 9. The CDR3 loop is CASSPKGQGAESEQFF. The CDR3 bases are TGTGCCAGCTCACCAAAAGGACAGGGGGCTGAGAGTGAGCAGTTCTTC.

This clonotype was found a few times. The chain couples TRBV20-1 to TRBJ2-7; D ambiguous. Trimming took off 4 bases at V and 7 bases at J, with 11 bases between the two ends. Germline CDR1 DFQATT, CDR2 SNEGSKA (reference sequence). This CDR3 has 11 amino acids. The CDR3 DNA reads as TGCAGTGCTATTTCGTTTTCGGAGCAGTACTTC. The encoded protein is CSAISFSEQYF.